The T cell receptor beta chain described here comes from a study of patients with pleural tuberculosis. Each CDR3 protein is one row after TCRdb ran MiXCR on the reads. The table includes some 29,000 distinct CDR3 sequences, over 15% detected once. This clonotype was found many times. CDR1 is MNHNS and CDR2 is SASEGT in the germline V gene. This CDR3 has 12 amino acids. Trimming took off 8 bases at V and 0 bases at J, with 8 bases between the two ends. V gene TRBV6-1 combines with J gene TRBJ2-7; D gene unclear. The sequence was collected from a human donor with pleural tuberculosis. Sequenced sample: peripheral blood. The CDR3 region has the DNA TGTGCCAGCCGGGTTCGCTCCTACGAGCAGTACTTC. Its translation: CASRVRSYEQYF.